A selection of T cell receptor beta chains follows, all from one sample in a study of STAT3 mutations in large granular lymphocyte leukemia. The protocol was immunoSEQ multiplex PCR, while the TCRdb copy is restricted to in-frame clones and leaves out a portion. The sample records around 10,000 clones, 70% to 90% being singletons. The sequenced sample was peripheral blood mononuclear cells. The source is a man aged 55 to 70 with T-cell large granular lymphocyte leukemia. Some clones in this sample may be carry-over from other donors' samples. Each CDR3 is given with its conserved first and last residue. Each record gives: J gene, clone size, V gene, D gene, CDR3 protein, CDR3 DNA. A D gene is named only where the DNA matches it firmly. Size values are once, few and many counts, or a class for expanded clones, and some rows have none.

TRBJ1-1 | - | TRBV18 | - | CASSPAGGTEAFF | TGTGCCAGCTCACCAGCCGGGGGCACTGAAGCTTTCTTT
TRBJ2-3 | - | TRBV5-8 | - | CASSLKGTDTQYF | TGTGCCAGCAGCTTGAAGGGAACAGATACGCAGTATTTT
TRBJ2-7 | - | TRBV5-8 | - | CASSYTGRYEQYF | TGTGCCAGCAGCTATACGGGGCGGTACGAGCAGTACTTC
TRBJ2-7 | - | TRBV7-9 | - | CASSLSAVTYEQYF | TGTGCCAGCAGCTTATCTGCAGTAACCTACGAGCAGTACTTC
TRBJ2-7 | - | TRBV7-9 | - | CASTEIGYEQYF | TGTGCCAGCACCGAAATCGGCTACGAGCAGTACTTC
TRBJ1-2 | - | TRBV6-5 | - | CASKGGGSGYTF | TGTGCCAGCAAGGGGGGAGGCTCTGGCTACACCTTC
TRBJ2-7 | - | TRBV2 | TRBD2 | CASSSPRAGGLFEQYF | TGTGCCAGCAGTTCCCCCCGAGCGGGAGGGCTTTTTGAGCAGTACTTC
TRBJ2-1 | few | TRBV28 | - | CASSSPSASSYNEQFF | TGTGCCAGCAGCTCGCCTAGCGCCTCCTCCTACAATGAGCAGTTCTTC
TRBJ1-5 | - | TRBV28 | - | CASNTVYSNQPQHF | TGTGCCAGCAATACAGTTTATAGCAATCAGCCCCAGCATTTT
TRBJ2-3 | - | TRBV7-3 | - | CASSYDSTDTQYF | TGTGCCAGCAGCTACGACAGCACAGATACGCAGTATTTT
TRBJ2-7 | - | TRBV28 | TRBD1 | CASTPSGQGRSEQYF | TGTGCCAGCACCCCCTCGGGACAGGGGCGGTCAGAGCAGTACTTC
TRBJ2-6 | - | TRBV5-1 | - | CASSLEGAVASGANVLTF | TGCGCCAGCAGCTTGGAGGGCGCGGTGGCTTCTGGGGCCAACGTCCTGACTTTC
TRBJ2-3 | - | TRBV5-1 | TRBD1 | CASSPGTGGSYTQYF | TGCGCCAGCAGCCCTGGGACAGGGGGGTCCTATACGCAGTATTTT
TRBJ2-7 | - | TRBV30 | TRBD1 | CAWKDRGEQYF | TGTGCCTGGAAAGACAGGGGCGAGCAGTACTTC
TRBJ2-7 | - | TRBV28 | TRBD2 | CASSLWGGKRDEQYF | TGTGCCAGCAGTTTATGGGGGGGGAAGCGAGACGAGCAGTACTTC
TRBJ2-1 | - | TRBV7-9 | TRBD1 | CASSLGPQGTRGEQFF | TGTGCCAGCAGCCTCGGCCCACAGGGGACGAGGGGTGAGCAGTTCTTC
TRBJ2-7 | - | TRBV5-1 | - | CASSPSAGLGEQYF | TGCGCCAGCAGCCCATCGGCAGGGTTGGGGGAGCAGTACTTC
TRBJ2-7 | - | TRBV21-1 | - | CASSKWGRGYSNTNSYEQYF | TGTGCCAGCAGCAAATGGGGCAGGGGTTACTCTAACACAAACTCCTACGAGCAGTACTTC
TRBJ2-7 | - | TRBV7-2 | - | CASSPTPTVYEQYF | TGTGCCAGCAGCCCGACCCCCACCGTCTACGAGCAGTACTTC
TRBJ2-1 | - | TRBV7-9 | - | CASSSNPGSTNEQFF | TGTGCCAGCAGCTCTAACCCCGGGAGTACCAATGAGCAGTTCTTC
TRBJ2-7 | - | TRBV29-1 | TRBD2 | CSVEATSGTSGSSYEQYF | TGCAGCGTTGAGGCGACTAGCGGAACTAGCGGGAGTTCCTACGAGCAGTACTTC
TRBJ2-2 | - | TRBV14 | TRBD1 | CASSQAGGNTGELFF | TGTGCCAGCAGCCAGGCAGGGGGCAACACCGGGGAGCTGTTTTTT
TRBJ1-2 | - | TRBV7-9 | TRBD1 | CASSLGGQGNYGYTF | TGTGCCAGCAGCTTAGGGGGACAGGGGAACTATGGCTACACCTTC